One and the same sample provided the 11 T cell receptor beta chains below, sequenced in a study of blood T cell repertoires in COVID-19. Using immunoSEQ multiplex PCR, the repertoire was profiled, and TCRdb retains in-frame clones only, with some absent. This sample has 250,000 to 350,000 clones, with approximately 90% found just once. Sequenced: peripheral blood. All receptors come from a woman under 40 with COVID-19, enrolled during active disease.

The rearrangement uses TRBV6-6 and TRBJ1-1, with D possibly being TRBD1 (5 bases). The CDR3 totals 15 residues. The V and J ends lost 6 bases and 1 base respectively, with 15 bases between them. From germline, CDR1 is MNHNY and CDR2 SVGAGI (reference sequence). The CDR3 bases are TGTGCCAGCAGCAGGGATTGGGGGGGGAACACTGAAGCTTTCTTT. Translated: CASSRDWGGNTEAFF.

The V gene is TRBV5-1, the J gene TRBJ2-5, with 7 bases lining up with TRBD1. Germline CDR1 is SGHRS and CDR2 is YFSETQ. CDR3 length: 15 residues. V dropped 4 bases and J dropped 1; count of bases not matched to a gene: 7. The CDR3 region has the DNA TGCGCCAGCAGCGGACAGGCGCTGTCCCAAGAGACCCAGTACTTC. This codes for CASSGQALSQETQYF.

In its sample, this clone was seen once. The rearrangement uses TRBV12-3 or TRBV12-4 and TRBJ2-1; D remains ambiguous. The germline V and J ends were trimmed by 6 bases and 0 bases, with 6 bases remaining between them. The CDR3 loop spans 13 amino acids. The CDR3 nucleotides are TGTGCCAGCAGCAAGAGCTCCTACAATGAGCAGTTCTTC. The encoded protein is CASSKSSYNEQFF.

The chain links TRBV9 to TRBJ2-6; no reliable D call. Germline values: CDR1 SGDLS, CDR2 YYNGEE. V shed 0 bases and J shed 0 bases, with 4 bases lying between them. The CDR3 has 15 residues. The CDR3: CASSVDNSGANVLTF. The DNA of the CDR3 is TGTGCCAGCAGCGTAGACAACTCTGGGGCCAACGTCCTGACTTTC.

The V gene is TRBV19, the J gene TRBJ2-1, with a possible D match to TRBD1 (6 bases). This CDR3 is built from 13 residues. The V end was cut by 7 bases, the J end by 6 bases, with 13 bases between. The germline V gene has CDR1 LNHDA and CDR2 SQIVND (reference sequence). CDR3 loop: CASIQTGGNEQFF. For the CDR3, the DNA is TGTGCCAGTATCCAGACAGGCGGCAATGAGCAGTTCTTC.

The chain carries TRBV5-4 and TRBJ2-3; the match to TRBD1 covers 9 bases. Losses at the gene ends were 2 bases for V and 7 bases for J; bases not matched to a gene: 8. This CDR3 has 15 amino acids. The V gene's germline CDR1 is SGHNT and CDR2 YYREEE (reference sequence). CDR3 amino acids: CASSFDRGGSNTQYF. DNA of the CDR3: TGTGCCAGCAGCTTCGACAGGGGGGGTTCTAATACGCAGTATTTT.

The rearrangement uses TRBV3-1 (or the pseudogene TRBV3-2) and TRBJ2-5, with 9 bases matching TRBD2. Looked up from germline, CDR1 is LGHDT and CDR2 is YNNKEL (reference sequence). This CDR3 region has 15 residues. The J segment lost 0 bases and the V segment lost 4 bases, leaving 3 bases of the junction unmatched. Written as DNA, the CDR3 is TGTGCCAGCAGCCGACTAGCGGTGTACCAAGAGACCCAGTACTTC. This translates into CASSRLAVYQETQYF.

In nucleotides, the CDR3 is TGCGCCAGCAGCGCCCTTAGCGGGAGGAACACCGGGGAGCTGTTTTTT. It specifies CASSALSGRNTGELFF. The chain recombines TRBV5-1 with TRBJ2-2; the match to TRBD2 covers 9 bases. The CDR3 has 16 amino acids. With V trimmed by 4 bases and J by 1 base, 5 bases remained unmatched. Germline assignment: CDR1 SGHRS and CDR2 YFSETQ.

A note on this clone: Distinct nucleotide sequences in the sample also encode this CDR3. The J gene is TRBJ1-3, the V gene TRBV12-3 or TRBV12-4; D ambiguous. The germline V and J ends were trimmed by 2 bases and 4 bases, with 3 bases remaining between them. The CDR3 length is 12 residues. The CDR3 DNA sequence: TGTGCCAGCAGTTTACAGGGAAACACCATATATTTT. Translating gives CASSLQGNTIYF.

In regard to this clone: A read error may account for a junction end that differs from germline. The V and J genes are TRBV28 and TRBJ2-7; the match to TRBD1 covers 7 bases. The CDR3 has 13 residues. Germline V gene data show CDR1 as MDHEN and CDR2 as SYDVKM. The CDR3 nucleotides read TGTGCCAGCAGAAGCCGGGACAGCAGCGACCCGAACTTC. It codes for CASRSRDSSDPNF.

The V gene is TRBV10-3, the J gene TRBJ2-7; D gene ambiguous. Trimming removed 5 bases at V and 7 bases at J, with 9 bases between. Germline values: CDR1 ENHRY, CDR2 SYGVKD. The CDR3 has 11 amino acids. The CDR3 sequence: CAISHSEEQYF. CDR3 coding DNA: TGTGCCATCAGTCACAGTGAAGAGCAGTACTTC.